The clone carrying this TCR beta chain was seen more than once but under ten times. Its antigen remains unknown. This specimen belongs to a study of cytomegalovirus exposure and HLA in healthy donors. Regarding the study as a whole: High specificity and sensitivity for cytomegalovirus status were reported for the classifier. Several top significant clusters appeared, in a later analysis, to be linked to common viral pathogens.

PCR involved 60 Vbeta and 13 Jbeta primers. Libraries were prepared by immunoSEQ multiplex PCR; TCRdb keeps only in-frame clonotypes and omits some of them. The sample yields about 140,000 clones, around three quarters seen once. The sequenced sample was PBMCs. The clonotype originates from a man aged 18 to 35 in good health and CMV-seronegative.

CDR3 nucleotide sequence: TGTGCCAGCAGCACAGGGGGAGCTAGCAATCAGCCCCAGCATTTT. It is translated as CASSTGGASNQPQHF. V is TRBV2 and J is TRBJ1-5; 8 bases match TRBD1. With V trimmed by 6 bases and J by 0 bases, 4 bases remained unmatched. The V gene's germline CDR1 is SNHLY and CDR2 FYNNEI. This CDR3 has 15 residues.